This TCR beta chain was sequenced for a study of blood T cell repertoires in COVID-19. Study in general: From the United States, Italy and Spain came samples of acute and convalescent COVID-19.

The authors' processing: From reference gene primer amplification, estimates of nucleated cell counts were derived. Clones were sequenced by immunoSEQ multiplex PCR, and TCRdb holds only the in-frame ones, with some missing. The V and J calls and clone size are taken from that table; D and trimming were inferred from the DNA. The sample yields more than 100,000 clones, approximately 81% seen once. The V gene's germline CDR1 is LNHDA and CDR2 SQIVND (reference sequence). V trimming: 3 bases; J trimming: 7 bases; junction bases outside the gene matches: 9. The CDR3 has 16 amino acids. The chain recombines TRBV19 with TRBJ1-6; TRBD1 matches 7 bases. The sequenced sample consisted of peripheral blood. This sequence was found in a woman aged 30 to 39 who had recovered from COVID-19. This chain's CDR3 is CASSIRQGGKNSPLHF. As DNA, the CDR3 is TGTGCCAGTAGTATTCGACAGGGTGGGAAGAATTCACCCCTCCACTTT.